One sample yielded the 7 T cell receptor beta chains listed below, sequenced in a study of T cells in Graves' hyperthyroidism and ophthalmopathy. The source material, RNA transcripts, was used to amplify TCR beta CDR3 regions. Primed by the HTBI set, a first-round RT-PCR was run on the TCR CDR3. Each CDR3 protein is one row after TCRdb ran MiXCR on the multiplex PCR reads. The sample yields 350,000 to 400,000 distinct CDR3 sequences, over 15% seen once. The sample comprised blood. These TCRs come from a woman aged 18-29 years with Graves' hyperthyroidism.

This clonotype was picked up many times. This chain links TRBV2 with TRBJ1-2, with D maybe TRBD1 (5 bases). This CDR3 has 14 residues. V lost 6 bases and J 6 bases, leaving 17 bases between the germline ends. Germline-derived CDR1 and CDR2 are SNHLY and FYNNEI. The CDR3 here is CASRRWGESDGYTF. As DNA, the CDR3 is TGTGCCAGCAGGCGATGGGGGGAATCTGATGGCTACACCTTC. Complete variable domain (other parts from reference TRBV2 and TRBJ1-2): EPEVTQTPSHQVTQMGQEVILRCVPISNHLYFYWYRQILGQKVEFLVSFYNNEISEKSEIFDDQFSVERPDGSNFTLKIRSTKLEDSAMYFCASRRWGESDGYTFGSGTRLTVV.

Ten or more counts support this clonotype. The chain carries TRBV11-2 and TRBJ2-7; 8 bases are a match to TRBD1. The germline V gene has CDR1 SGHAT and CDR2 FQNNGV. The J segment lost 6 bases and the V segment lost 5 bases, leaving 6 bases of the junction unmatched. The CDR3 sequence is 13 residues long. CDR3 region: CASSPRTGTEQYF. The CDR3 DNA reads TGTGCCAGCAGCCCCCGGACAGGGACCGAGCAGTACTTC.

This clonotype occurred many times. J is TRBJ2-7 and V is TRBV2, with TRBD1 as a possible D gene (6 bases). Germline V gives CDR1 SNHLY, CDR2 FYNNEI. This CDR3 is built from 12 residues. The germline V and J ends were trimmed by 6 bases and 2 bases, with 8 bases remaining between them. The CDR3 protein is CASRQGPYEQYF. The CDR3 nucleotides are TGTGCCAGCAGACAGGGTCCCTACGAGCAGTACTTC.

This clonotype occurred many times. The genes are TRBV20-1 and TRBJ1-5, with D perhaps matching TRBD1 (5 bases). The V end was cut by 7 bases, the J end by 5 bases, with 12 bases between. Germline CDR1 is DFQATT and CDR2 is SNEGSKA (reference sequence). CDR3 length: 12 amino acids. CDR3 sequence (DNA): TGCAGTGGGGGCTCACCCGATCAGCCCCAGCATTTT. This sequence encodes CSGGSPDQPQHF.

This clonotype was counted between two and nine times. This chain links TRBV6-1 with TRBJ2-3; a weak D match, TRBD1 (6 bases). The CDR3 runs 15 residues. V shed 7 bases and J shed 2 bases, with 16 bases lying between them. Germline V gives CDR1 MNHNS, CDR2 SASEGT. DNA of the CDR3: TGTGCCAGCATAAAGAACAGGGCGGTCACAGATACGCAGTATTTT. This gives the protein CASIKNRAVTDTQYF.

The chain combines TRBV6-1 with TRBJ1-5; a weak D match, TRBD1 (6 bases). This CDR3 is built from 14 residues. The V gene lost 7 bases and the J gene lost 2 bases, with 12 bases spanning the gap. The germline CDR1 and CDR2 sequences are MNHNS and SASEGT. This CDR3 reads CASKTGGGNQPQHF. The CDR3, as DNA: TGTGCCAGCAAGACAGGAGGGGGCAATCAGCCCCAGCATTTT.

The CDR3 protein is CASRTLRQETQYF. DNA of the CDR3: TGTGCCAGCAGGACTTTACGACAAGAGACCCAGTACTTC. V is TRBV6-1 and J is TRBJ2-5; no clear D. Trimming removed 6 bases from V and 2 bases from J, with 10 bases in between. The CDR3 loop spans 13 amino acids. Germline-derived CDR1 and CDR2 are MNHNS and SASEGT.